Shown below are 5 T cell receptor beta chains from a single sample sequenced in a study of shared clonotypes between healthy human individuals. TCRdb's copy holds only in-frame clones and misses some; the assay was immunoSEQ multiplex PCR. This sample has millions of clones, with more than 80% found just once. Sequencing was carried out using naive CD4+ T cells sorted from blood. The sample's subset: CD45RA+ positively selected. Receptor source: a man younger than 30 in good health.

This chain uses TRBV7-9 with TRBJ1-3; no clear D gene. The CDR3 runs to 14 residues. The V end lost 3 bases, the J end lost 2 bases, and 8 bases lay between the germline ends. Germline V gives CDR1 SEHNR, CDR2 FQNEAQ (reference sequence). CDR3: CASSFSGTGNTIYF. The CDR3 nucleotides are TGTGCCAGCAGCTTCAGCGGGACTGGAAACACCATATATTTT. Full variable domain (rest looked up from reference TRBV7-9 and TRBJ1-3): DTGVSQNPRHKITKRGQNVTFRCDPISEHNRLYWYRQTLGQGPEFLTYFQNEAQLEKSRLLSDRFSAERPKGSFSTLEIQRTEQGDSAMYLCASSFSGTGNTIYFGEGSWLTVV.

This chain joins TRBV6-6 and TRBJ2-7; D might be TRBD2 (5 bases). Trimming shortened V by 0 bases and J by 4 bases, and 13 bases separated the two germline ends. CDR1 is MNHNY and CDR2 is SVGAGI in the germline V gene (reference sequence). This CDR3 contains 15 residues. CDR3 residues: CASSYSSGKVYEQYF. CDR3 sequence (DNA): TGTGCCAGCAGTTACTCGTCGGGGAAAGTTTACGAGCAGTACTTC.

The gene calls are TRBV5-1 and TRBJ2-3; 7 bases agree with TRBD1. This CDR3 contains 15 residues. The J segment lost 2 bases and the V segment lost 0 bases, leaving 3 bases of the junction unmatched. CDR1 is SGHRS, CDR2 YFSETQ, per germline. CDR3 nucleotide sequence: TGCGCCAGCAGCTTGGTGGGACAGCCCACAGATACGCAGTATTTT. Translated: CASSLVGQPTDTQYF. Looking up the rest from reference TRBV5-1 and TRBJ2-3 gives the full variable domain: KAGVTQTPRYLIKTRGQQVTLSCSPISGHRSVSWYQQTPGQGLQFLFEYFSETQRNKGNFPGRFSGRQFSNSRSEMNVSTLELGDSALYLCASSLVGQPTDTQYFGPGTRLTVL.

The chain has TRBV2 and TRBJ2-3; D gene ambiguous. V was pared by 7 bases and J by 6 bases, with 5 bases between. The CDR3 totals 10 residues. Germline CDR1 is SNHLY and CDR2 is FYNNEI. CDR3: CASNLDTQYF. CDR3 sequence (DNA): TGTGCCAGCAATTTGGATACGCAGTATTTT.

The chain links TRBV29-1 to TRBJ2-3, with 8 positions matching TRBD2. CDR1 and CDR2 from the germline V gene are SQVTM and ANQGSEA. CDR3 length: 16 amino acids. V was pared by 6 bases and J by 0 bases, with 11 bases of the junction left unmatched. This CDR3 reads CSVGERLATSTDTQYF. Here the CDR3 DNA reads TGCAGCGTGGGCGAAAGACTAGCGACAAGCACAGATACGCAGTATTTT.